Shown below are 25 T cell receptor beta chains from a single sample sequenced in a study of early T cells in non-severe SARS-CoV-2 infection. Using its own MiXCR run on the 5' RACE reads, TCRdb lists one record per CDR3 protein. The sample lists 100,000 to 150,000 distinct CDR3 sequences, 15% occurring once. The sequenced sample was whole blood. Source of these receptors: an adult who was a healthcare worker with PCR-confirmed SARS-CoV-2 infection or an uninfected control (not recorded which).

This clonotype was counted at least ten times. The chain has TRBV12-3 or TRBV12-4 and TRBJ2-7; D may be TRBD1 or TRBD2 (5 bases each). V was clipped by 2 bases and J by 3 bases, with 11 bases between them. The CDR3 is made up of 14 amino acids. The CDR3 loop reads CASSLWDRNYEQYF. The DNA of the CDR3 is TGTGCCAGCAGTTTATGGGACCGCAACTACGAGCAGTACTTC.

V is TRBV6-1 and J is TRBJ2-1, with 8 positions matching TRBD1. The CDR3 length is 13 residues. Trimming at V came to 6 bases and at J to 6 bases, leaving 4 bases not matched to a gene. Germline loops: CDR1 MNHNS, CDR2 SASEGT. CDR3 protein: CASRPQGVNEQFF. In DNA, the CDR3 is TGTGCCAGCAGGCCACAGGGGGTCAATGAGCAGTTCTTC.

This sequence joins TRBV3-1 and TRBJ2-5, with TRBD2 matching 14 bases. This CDR3 region has 16 residues. The V and J ends lost 5 bases and 4 bases, in that order; junction bases with no gene match: 6. Germline V gene sequence: CDR1 LGHDT, CDR2 YNNKEL (reference sequence). The DNA of the CDR3 is TGTGCCAGCAGCTACTCCGGGACTAGCGGGAGAGAGACCCAGTACTTC. It translates to CASSYSGTSGRETQYF.

This clonotype came up a few times. This chain links TRBV19 with TRBJ2-1; perhaps D is TRBD1 or TRBD2 (5 bases each). The CDR3 covers 17 residues. Per the germline V gene, CDR1 is LNHDA and CDR2 is SQIVND (reference sequence). V shed 3 bases and J shed 7 bases, with 22 bases lying between them. The CDR3 region has the DNA TGTGCCAGTAGTATTCTTCGAGGCCCGGGGCCGGGGAATGAGCAGTTCTTC. As protein: CASSILRGPGPGNEQFF.

This clonotype came up many times. The gene calls are TRBV10-3 and TRBJ1-3, with D tentatively TRBD1 (6 bases). The CDR3 loop spans 15 amino acids. Per germline, CDR1 ENHRY and CDR2 SYGVKD. The V end lost 2 bases, the J end lost 4 bases, and 12 bases lay between the germline ends. The CDR3 bases are TGTGCCATCAGTGAGGGGACATCCACGGGAAACACCATATATTTT. Residues: CAISEGTSTGNTIYF.

This clonotype was counted only a few times. The V call is TRBV6-2 or TRBV6-3, the J call TRBJ1-1; maybe TRBD1 (5 bases). The V and J ends lost 7 bases and 5 bases respectively, with 20 bases between them. Germline-derived CDR1 and CDR2 are MNHEY and SVGEGT. The CDR3 extends over 15 amino acids. The CDR3 sequence: CASTDGVGEGTEAFF. Here the CDR3 DNA reads TGTGCCAGCACCGACGGGGTGGGTGAGGGGACTGAAGCTTTCTTT.

The V and J genes are TRBV20-1 and TRBJ1-1; 7 positions agree with TRBD1. The germline gives CDR1 DFQATT, CDR2 SNEGSKA (reference sequence). V shed 3 bases, J shed 9 bases, and the junction held 4 bases outside the gene matches. CDR3 length: 11 amino acids. The CDR3 DNA reads as TGCAGTGCTAGGGGACAGACCCAAGCTTTCTTT. This gives the protein CSARGQTQAFF.

This chain links TRBV7-6 with TRBJ1-4, with TRBD1 as a possible D gene (5 bases). Germline lookup yields CDR1 SGHVS and CDR2 FNYEAQ. V lost 5 bases and J lost 6, with 28 bases in between. The CDR3 totals 19 residues. The CDR3 region has the DNA TGTGCCAGCAGCCCCGCGTGGACAATGGGGTTGCGGCGCGATGAAAAACTGTTTTTT. This sequence encodes CASSPAWTMGLRRDEKLFF.

There are a few counts of this clonotype. The J gene is TRBJ1-1, the V gene TRBV12-3 or TRBV12-4; D remains ambiguous. V was shortened by 6 bases and J by 1 base, with 15 bases between the two germline ends. The CDR3 has 15 residues. CDR3 in DNA: TGTGCCAGCAGCCCTCTATGGTTCCGGAACACTGAAGCTTTCTTT. It encodes CASSPLWFRNTEAFF.

Only a few counts were recorded for this clonotype. The CDR3 nucleotides are TGTGCCAGCAGTTTCATGGGACAGGCAGTCTATGGCTACACCTTC. It codes for CASSFMGQAVYGYTF. The rearrangement joins TRBV12-3 or TRBV12-4 to TRBJ1-2, with 8 bases matching TRBD1. This CDR3 contains 15 residues. The V and J ends lost 3 bases and 4 bases, in that order; junction bases with no gene match: 7.

In DNA, the CDR3 is TGTGCCAGCAGCCCCCGCGACAGACTCACCGGGGAGCTGTTTTTT. The encoded protein is CASSPRDRLTGELFF. The chain combines TRBV9 with TRBJ2-2; tentative D call: TRBD1 (5 bases). Trimming removed 4 bases at V and 4 bases at J, with 14 bases between. This CDR3 comprises 15 residues. Germline values: CDR1 SGDLS, CDR2 YYNGEE. The whole variable domain, remainder taken from reference TRBV9 and TRBJ2-2, is DSGVTQTPKHLITATGQRVTLRCSPRSGDLSVYWYQQSLDQGLQFLIQYYNGEERAKGNILERFSAQQFPDLHSELNLSSLELGDSALYFCASSPRDRLTGELFFGEGSRLTVL.

In its sample, this clonotype was seen a few times. The chain couples TRBV4-1 to TRBJ1-1; D remains ambiguous. V dropped 1 base and J dropped 4 bases, with 13 bases sitting between them. CDR3 size: 15 residues. CDR1 MGHRA and CDR2 YSYEKL come from the germline V gene. The CDR3 nucleotides read TGCGCCAGCAGCCAAGCTCTCAACCGGGGCACTGAAGCTTTCTTT. Translation: CASSQALNRGTEAFF.

This clonotype was seen a few times. The CDR3 loop reads CASSLSAAWDTEAFF. The CDR3 coding sequence is TGTGCCAGCAGTTTATCAGCAGCTTGGGACACTGAAGCTTTCTTT. The chain joins TRBV27 to TRBJ1-1, with unresolved D. Germline V lookup: CDR1 MNHEY, CDR2 SMNVEV (reference sequence). V gave up 0 bases and J gave up 3 bases, with 11 bases separating them. The CDR3 consists of 15 residues.

In its sample, this clonotype was seen a few times. This chain uses TRBV12-3 or TRBV12-4 with TRBJ2-5; 7 nucleotides agree with TRBD1. CDR3 length: 17 residues. The ends lost 2 bases at V and 5 bases at J; junction bases unmatched: 14. Here the CDR3 reads CASSLLTSGGRHETQYF. Written as DNA, the CDR3 is TGTGCCAGCAGTTTATTAACTTCAGGGGGAAGGCACGAGACCCAGTACTTC.

This clonotype was counted between two and nine times. The chain links TRBV6-2 or TRBV6-3 to TRBJ1-5, with 12 bases that match TRBD1. Germline assignment: CDR1 MNHEY and CDR2 SVGEGT. The CDR3 extends over 16 amino acids. V gave up 6 bases and J gave up 6 bases; unmatched junction bases: 9. The CDR3 bases are TGTGCCAGCAGGTCTTCCGGGACAGGGGGCAGTCAGCCCCAGCATTTT. Protein: CASRSSGTGGSQPQHF.

This clonotype has just a few counts. The V call is TRBV29-1, the J call TRBJ2-1; TRBD2 might be the D (5 bases). Germline V lookup: CDR1 SQVTM, CDR2 ANQGSEA. Trimming took off 7 bases at V and 6 bases at J, with 16 bases between the two ends. This CDR3 is 13 amino acids long. CDR3: CSASPRSGNEQFF. CDR3 DNA sequence: TGCAGCGCCTCCCCCAGGAGCGGCAATGAGCAGTTCTTC.

The chain links TRBV20-1 to TRBJ1-3; no clear D gene. V lost 6 bases and J lost 8, with 20 bases in between. This CDR3 contains 14 residues. Germline-derived CDR1 and CDR2 are DFQATT and SNEGSKA (reference sequence). The CDR3, as DNA: TGCAGTGCCAGGCTGCCCACTTCGGAGGACACCATATATTTT. This gives the protein CSARLPTSEDTIYF.

This clonotype was picked up a small number of times. The chain carries TRBV9 and TRBJ2-5, with 7 bases that match TRBD2. Per germline, CDR1 SGDLS and CDR2 YYNGEE. Unmatched junction bases numbered 8, after V lost 4 bases and J lost 2 bases. The CDR3 spans 15 residues. CDR3 residues: CASSPPWGGQETQYF. The CDR3 DNA sequence: TGTGCCAGCAGCCCACCCTGGGGGGGACAAGAGACCCAGTACTTC.

The genes are TRBV5-1 and TRBJ2-7; D is unclear. The CDR3 extends over 14 amino acids. CDR1 and CDR2 (germline): SGHRS, YFSETQ. V was trimmed by 1 base and J by 5 bases, leaving 13 bases between them. CDR3 bases: TGCGCCAGCAGCTTGTCCGATTATGGGGACGAGCAGTACTTC. Protein: CASSLSDYGDEQYF.

This clonotype has just a few counts. This chain uses TRBV5-5 with TRBJ1-5; D is perhaps TRBD1 (5 bases). Germline V CDR1 and CDR2: SGHKS, YYEKEE (reference sequence). This CDR3 region has 17 residues. Trimming shortened V by 4 bases and J by 0 bases, and 17 bases separated the two germline ends. CDR3 amino acids: CASSLSTEVYSNQPQHF. The CDR3 DNA follows: TGTGCCAGCAGCCTTTCGACAGAAGTTTATAGCAATCAGCCCCAGCATTTT.

The chain links TRBV7-8 to TRBJ2-7; the D is unclear. The CDR3 is 14 residues long. From germline, CDR1 is SGHVS and CDR2 FQNEAQ. Trimming took 5 bases from V and 5 from J, leaving 16 bases between them. CDR3 DNA: TGTGCCAGCAGCCTCTGGGCAGGCACACACGAGCAGTACTTC. This gives the protein CASSLWAGTHEQYF.

The rearrangement joins TRBV20-1 to TRBJ1-1; no clear D gene. This CDR3 is 13 amino acids long. CDR1 and CDR2 (germline): DFQATT, SNEGSKA (reference sequence). V lost 3 bases and J lost 5, with 13 bases in between. This CDR3 reads CSARDPAKTEAFF. CDR3 nucleotide sequence: TGCAGTGCTAGGGACCCAGCTAAGACTGAAGCTTTCTTT.

J is TRBJ1-3 and V is TRBV7-9; a possible D gene is TRBD1 (5 bases). This CDR3 is built from 14 residues. Germline V gene data show CDR1 as SEHNR and CDR2 as FQNEAQ (reference sequence). The V and J ends lost 7 bases and 0 bases respectively, with 10 bases between them. The CDR3: CASKRQNSGNTIYF. The CDR3 region has the DNA TGTGCCAGCAAACGACAGAACTCTGGAAACACCATATATTTT.

The table lists this clonotype with many counts. V and J are TRBV29-1 and TRBJ1-1, with D maybe TRBD1 (5 bases). This CDR3 is 14 amino acids long. CDR1 and CDR2 (germline): SQVTM, ANQGSEA. Trimming pared 6 bases from V and 7 bases from J, leaving 21 bases between. In DNA form, the CDR3 reads TGCAGCGTCGAACCTCCCGCGGGGCAAATTGAAGCTTTCTTT. It codes for CSVEPPAGQIEAFF.

This clonotype was found a few times. The chain is built from TRBV12-2 and TRBJ1-5; the D call TRBD1 from the table was never checked on the DNA. TRBV12-2 is described as a pseudogene. This CDR3 is built from 17 residues. CDR3 nucleotides: TGTGCAAGTCGCTCTTATGAGGAGCCCTTCGAGACAGGGGGCCAGCATTTT. Protein: CASRSYEEPFETGGQHF.